This TCR beta chain was recorded in a study of Graves' ophthalmopathy and Graves' hyperthyroidism. Findings and limits, study-wide: Cross-validated, the 13-signature model showed 87.88%/81.08% sensitivity/specificity, and 80%/75% in the test set.

This clonotype was detected many times. No antigen is known for it. The germline V and J ends were trimmed by 0 bases and 6 bases, with 21 bases remaining between them. CDR3 length: 18 amino acids. From RNA, the CDR3 regions of TCR beta chains were amplified and sequenced. An initial RT-PCR round employing HTBI primers preceded a second-round multiplex PCR. TCRdb processed the multiplex PCR reads anew with MiXCR; each CDR3 protein has one entry. The sample records about 380,000 distinct CDR3 sequences, 15% being singletons. The V call is TRBV12-3 or TRBV12-4, the J call TRBJ2-4; D assignment may be TRBD1 or TRBD2 (5 bases each). The sequence was collected from a woman younger than 30 with stable Graves' hyperthyroidism. Sequencing was performed on peripheral blood. The CDR3 is CASSLAPLLPGPSNIQYF. In DNA form, the CDR3 reads TGTGCCAGCAGTTTAGCGCCTCTATTACCGGGACCGTCAAACATTCAGTACTTC.